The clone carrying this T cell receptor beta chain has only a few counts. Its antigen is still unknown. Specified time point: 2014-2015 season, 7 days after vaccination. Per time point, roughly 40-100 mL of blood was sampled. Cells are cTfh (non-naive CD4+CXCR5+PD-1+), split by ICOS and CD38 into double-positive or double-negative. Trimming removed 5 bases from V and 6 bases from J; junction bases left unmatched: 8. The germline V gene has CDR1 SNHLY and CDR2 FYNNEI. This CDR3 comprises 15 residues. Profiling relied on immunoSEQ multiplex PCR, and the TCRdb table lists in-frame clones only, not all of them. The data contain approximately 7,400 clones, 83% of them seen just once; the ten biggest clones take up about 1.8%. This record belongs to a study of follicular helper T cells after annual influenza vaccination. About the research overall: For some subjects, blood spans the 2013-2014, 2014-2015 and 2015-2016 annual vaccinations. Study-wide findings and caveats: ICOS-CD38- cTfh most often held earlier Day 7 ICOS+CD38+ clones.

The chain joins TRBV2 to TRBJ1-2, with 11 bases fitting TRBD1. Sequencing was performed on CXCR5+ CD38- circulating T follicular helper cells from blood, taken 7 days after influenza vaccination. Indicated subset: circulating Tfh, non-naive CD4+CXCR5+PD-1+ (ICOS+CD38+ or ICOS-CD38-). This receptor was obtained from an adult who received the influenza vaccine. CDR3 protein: CASSIRTGGEDGYTF. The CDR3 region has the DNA TGTGCCAGCAGTATTCGGACAGGGGGCGAGGATGGCTACACCTTC.